In this sample, the clone carrying this T cell receptor (beta chain) turned up a few times. Its antigen is undetermined. This sample was included in a study of beta chain features in type 1 diabetes. As for the study in general: The patient and healthy donor groups were comparable for age, gender and cell yields. Study-wide findings and caveats: A moderate, significant TCRB CDR3 shortening appeared in type 1 diabetes across four CD4+ subsets. VDJ junctions from type 1 diabetes patients carried fewer insertions and larger deletions.

The V and J ends lost 7 bases and 2 bases respectively, with 15 bases between them. Per germline, CDR1 SNHLY and CDR2 FYNNEI. The CDR3 totals 15 residues. Expressed TCRB transcripts got sequenced, as all isolated RNA was reverse transcribed. The read count averaged around 3.6 million across naive, central memory and regulatory T cell samples. Clones were sequenced by immunoSEQ multiplex PCR, and TCRdb holds only the in-frame ones, with some missing. Of 600,000 to 700,000 clones listed, around 12% are singletons. Cells sorted by CD45RO/CCR7/CD25/CD127/CD95/CD27 comprised CD4+ naive, central memory, regulatory and stem cell-like memory cells.

The clonotype was recovered from a man aged 25-45 years with type 1 diabetes. V is TRBV2 and J is TRBJ1-5; no definite D call. Sequenced input: naive CD4+ T cells from blood. CDR3 sequence reads: CASILGRGGNQPQHF. The CDR3, as DNA: TGTGCCAGCATCCTTGGACGGGGAGGCAATCAGCCCCAGCATTTT.